The rows below give T cell receptor beta chains drawn from one sample of a study of shared clonotypes between healthy human individuals. This table comes from immunoSEQ multiplex PCR, and its TCRdb copy is limited to in-frame clones, with some not included. The data show roughly 220,000 clones, approximately 70% seen once. Specimen: memory CD4+ T cells sorted from blood. All receptors come from a man under 40 in good health. Each CDR3 is given with its conserved first and last residue. The D gene is left open where the match is weak. Rows give clone size only sometimes, using once, few, many, or a class for an expanded clone.

cdr3_nt	cdr3_aa	cdr3_length	clone_size	v_call	j_call	d_call
TGTGCCATCAGTGATAGGACGCAAGCCGCCTACGAGCAGTACTTC	CAISDRTQAAYEQYF	15	.	TRBV10-3	TRBJ2-7	.
TGTGCCAGCAGTACCCCTGGGGTGGGGACGCAGTATTTT	CASSTPGVGTQYF	13	.	TRBV6-6	TRBJ2-3	.
TGTGCCAGCAGTGAAGGGGGACTGTTCCACGAGCAGTACTTC	CASSEGGLFHEQYF	14	.	TRBV25-1	TRBJ2-7	.
TGTGCTAGTGGTTTTGCCCTCCTAATCAATGAGCAGTTCTTC	CASGFALLINEQFF	14	.	TRBV12-5	TRBJ2-1	.
TGTGCCAGCAGCTTGAGCGGGAGGGAGACCCAGTACTTC	CASSLSGRETQYF	13	few	TRBV28	TRBJ2-5	TRBD2
TGTGCCAGCAGCCTCAGCCTCGGGACAGCTTATGGCTACACCTTC	CASSLSLGTAYGYTF	15	.	TRBV16	TRBJ1-2	TRBD1
TGTGCCAGCAGCTTAGAGTCCCGGAGCCTAGGCGCTGGCTACACCTTC	CASSLESRSLGAGYTF	16	.	TRBV7-2	TRBJ1-2	.
TGTGCCAGCAGCCAAAGTATTACAGTAAGGGGGCGGTATGGCTACACCTTC	CASSQSITVRGRYGYTF	17	.	TRBV4-2	TRBJ1-2	TRBD1
TGTGCCAGCAGTTCCCCATTCACTCACACCGGGGAGCTGTTTTTT	CASSSPFTHTGELFF	15	once	TRBV6-5	TRBJ2-2	.
TGCGCCAGCAGCCGGGACGGGGGTGAATTCTACGAGCAGTACTTC	CASSRDGGEFYEQYF	15	.	TRBV5-1	TRBJ2-7	.
TGTGCCAGCAGCTCCACTAACTACGAGCAGTACTTC	CASSSTNYEQYF	12	.	TRBV7-2	TRBJ2-7	.
TGTGCCAGCAGGCCTCTAGCGCTTTTATACAATGAGCAGTTCTTC	CASRPLALLYNEQFF	15	once	TRBV11-2	TRBJ2-1	.
TGTGCCAGCAGCCCTGGGCCTACGAACACTGAAGCTTTCTTT	CASSPGPTNTEAFF	14	.	TRBV5-6	TRBJ1-1	.
TGTGCCAGCAGTGATATAGGGGGCGGGAGCTCCTACGAGCAGTACTTC	CASSDIGGGSSYEQYF	16	few	TRBV2	TRBJ2-7	.
TGTGCCAGCTCACCACTGTCGGACATGAACATTCAGTACTTC	CASSPLSDMNIQYF	14	.	TRBV18	TRBJ2-4	.
TGTGCCAGTAGTCCCTGGACTAGCGGGAGGACCTACGAGCAGTACTTC	CASSPWTSGRTYEQYF	16	few	TRBV19	TRBJ2-7	TRBD2
TGTGCCAGCAGTTACTATCGAGGGACCTCCGGAGAAGCTTTCTTT	CASSYYRGTSGEAFF	15	.	TRBV6-6	TRBJ1-1	.
TGTGCCAGCAGTTTGACCGGGACAGGGGTGCTCGAGCAGTACTTC	CASSLTGTGVLEQYF	15	.	TRBV5-6	TRBJ2-7	TRBD1
TGCGCCAGCAGGCTGGGAGGAGAGCTGTTTTTT	CASRLGGELFF	11	.	TRBV5-1	TRBJ2-2	.
TGTGCCAGCAGACCTCCGGGTGGGGGCTACAATGAGCAGTTCTTC	CASRPPGGGYNEQFF	15	.	TRBV28	TRBJ2-1	.
TGTGCCTGGACTACAGGGCCCGTCTCTGGAAACACCATATATTTT	CAWTTGPVSGNTIYF	15	.	TRBV30	TRBJ1-3	.
TGCGCCAGCAGCTACACAGGGGGACACACTGAAGCTTTCTTT	CASSYTGGHTEAFF	14	few	TRBV5-1	TRBJ1-1	TRBD1
TGTGCCAGCAGCTTAGGCCACTGGACAGATGAGCAGTACTTC	CASSLGHWTDEQYF	14	few	TRBV7-7	TRBJ2-7	.
TGTGCCAGCAGTGGCCTAGCGGGAGAGCAGGAGACCCAGTACTTC	CASSGLAGEQETQYF	15	.	TRBV7-2	TRBJ2-5	TRBD2
TGTGCCAGCAGTGTCACGGGGTACACTGAAGCTTTCTTT	CASSVTGYTEAFF	13	many	TRBV6-1	TRBJ1-1	.
TGTGCCAGCAGCTTAAAGGTGAACACTGAAGCTTTCTTT	CASSLKVNTEAFF	13	few	TRBV7-9	TRBJ1-1	.
TGTGCCAGCAGCAAAACAGGGGGGTCTCAAGAGCAGTACTTC	CASSKTGGSQEQYF	14	once	TRBV27	TRBJ2-7	TRBD1
TGTGCCAGCAGCTTGGTTGGAGGGACCTCGAGGAACACCATATATTTT	CASSLVGGTSRNTIYF	16	.	TRBV5-5	TRBJ1-3	.
TGTGCCAGCAGCCCGGGACGCGAGGGGAGGATAGATACGCAGTATTTT	CASSPGREGRIDTQYF	16	.	TRBV5-6	TRBJ2-3	.
TGTGCCAGCTCAATAGGGGCCTACGAGCAGTACTTC	CASSIGAYEQYF	12	few	TRBV18	TRBJ2-7	.
TGCGCCAGCAGACCCCCGGGAGGGGAGGAAAACATTCAGTACTTC	CASRPPGGEENIQYF	15	.	TRBV5-1	TRBJ2-4	TRBD2
TGTGCCAGCAGCTATTATTCCACGGGGATGAACACTGAAGCTTTCTTT	CASSYYSTGMNTEAFF	16	.	TRBV5-6	TRBJ1-1	.
TGTGCCACCAGCATGCCGGGAACGAACACCGGGGAGCTGTTTTTT	CATSMPGTNTGELFF	15	.	TRBV15	TRBJ2-2	.
TGTGCCAGCAGTGGCGGGACTTGGATCCTAGCAACTAATGAAAAACTGTTTTTT	CASSGGTWILATNEKLFF	18	.	TRBV6-1	TRBJ1-4	.
TGTGCCAGTCAAATAGCGCCAGGTGCTCCAGATACGCAGTATTTT	CASQIAPGAPDTQYF	15	.	TRBV19	TRBJ2-3	.
TGTGCCAGCTCACCACCGAACGGGAGGGCCACCGAGCAGTACTTC	CASSPPNGRATEQYF	15	.	TRBV18	TRBJ2-7	TRBD2
TGTGCCAGCTCACCTAATTCAGGACAATACAATGAGCAGTTCTTC	CASSPNSGQYNEQFF	15	.	TRBV18	TRBJ2-1	.
TGTGCCAGCAGTCAAGGGATAAGGGGGAACTATGGCTACACCTTC	CASSQGIRGNYGYTF	15	once	TRBV6-5	TRBJ1-2	.
TGTGCCAGCAGCTTAAGCTTACAAGAGACCCAGTACTTC	CASSLSLQETQYF	13	once	TRBV11-2	TRBJ2-5	.
TGTGCCAGCAGCTTGGGACAGACCCAGTACTTC	CASSLGQTQYF	11	few	TRBV5-6	TRBJ2-5	.
TGTGCCAGCAGCCTTCGACAGGGGACGACTGAAGCTTTCTTT	CASSLRQGTTEAFF	14	.	TRBV9	TRBJ1-1	TRBD1
TGTGCCACCAGCAGAGACATGTTCACAGGGGAAAGAAAGACCCAGTACTTC	CATSRDMFTGERKTQYF	17	once	TRBV15	TRBJ2-5	TRBD1
TGTGCCAGCAGTGACCAGGACAGGGCCTACAATGAGCAGTTCTTC	CASSDQDRAYNEQFF	15	.	TRBV2	TRBJ2-1	TRBD1
TGTGCCAGCAGCTTAAGCCTAGTGGGCAATGAGCAGTTCTTC	CASSLSLVGNEQFF	14	.	TRBV7-3	TRBJ2-1	.
TGCGCCAGCAGCGTCAAGGGGGCATGGGCTGAAGCTTTCTTT	CASSVKGAWAEAFF	14	.	TRBV5-1	TRBJ1-1	TRBD1
TGTGCCAGCAGGTTTACAGGGGCATCCCACGAGCAGTACTTC	CASRFTGASHEQYF	14	once	TRBV6-6	TRBJ2-7	TRBD1
TGTGCCAGCAGTGAAGAAAGGACAGCGTTGAATGAGCAGTTCTTC	CASSEERTALNEQFF	15	.	TRBV2	TRBJ2-1	.
TGTGCCAGCAGTTCCAGACTAGCGGGAGATCCCACAGATACGCAGTATTTT	CASSSRLAGDPTDTQYF	17	.	TRBV4-2	TRBJ2-3	TRBD2